One and the same sample provided the 24 T cell receptor beta chains below, sequenced in a study of T cell changes during pregnancy in multiple sclerosis. Assay used: immunoSEQ multiplex PCR; TCRdb lists only in-frame clones, some missing. In the table there are 30,000 to 35,000 clones, about 90% of which are singletons. The input for sequencing was CD8+ T cells from peripheral blood mononuclear cells, taken after pregnancy. The receptors come from a female donor with multiple sclerosis, enrolled in a pregnancy study.

The CDR3 spells CASSLTLPTSGGAWEQFF. The CDR3 coding sequence is TGTGCCAGCAGCTTAACCCTCCCGACTAGCGGGGGGGCCTGGGAGCAGTTCTTC. The chain has TRBV7-6 and TRBJ2-1; 14 bases map to TRBD2. There are 18 residues in the CDR3. V trimming: 2 bases; J trimming: 10 bases; junction bases outside the gene matches: 13. Looked up from germline, CDR1 is SGHVS and CDR2 is FNYEAQ.

This clone qualifies as medium-sized. The V gene is TRBV19, the J gene TRBJ2-1; unclear D gene. The CDR3 has 13 residues. V lost 4 bases and J lost 6, with 10 bases in between. Germline loops: CDR1 LNHDA, CDR2 SQIVND (reference sequence). The CDR3 DNA reads as TGTGCCAGTAGTAGCGGAGACCGCAATGAGCAGTTCTTC. This codes for CASSSGDRNEQFF. The full variable domain, its missing parts supplied by reference TRBV19 and TRBJ2-1, is DGGITQSPKYLFRKEGQNVTLSCEQNLNHDAMYWYRQDPGQGLRLIYYSQIVNDFQKGDIAEGYSVSREKKESFPLTVTSAQKNPTAFYLCASSSGDRNEQFFGPGTRLTVL.

V and J are TRBV5-1 and TRBJ2-1; 11 bases match TRBD1. CDR1 SGHRS and CDR2 YFSETQ come from the germline V gene. This CDR3 is built from 14 residues. The ends lost 4 bases at V and 8 bases at J; junction bases unmatched: 5. CDR3 coding DNA: TGCGCCAGCAGCCTAGGACAGGGGGCGGATGAGCAGTTCTTC. Its protein is CASSLGQGADEQFF. Complete variable domain (other parts from reference TRBV5-1 and TRBJ2-1): KAGVTQTPRYLIKTRGQQVTLSCSPISGHRSVSWYQQTPGQGLQFLFEYFSETQRNKGNFPGRFSGRQFSNSRSEMNVSTLELGDSALYLCASSLGQGADEQFFGPGTRLTVL.

The genes are TRBV6-1 and TRBJ1-6; TRBD1 matches at 9 bases. Germline CDR1 MNHNS, CDR2 SASEGT. V shed 4 bases and J 1 base; nucleotides not matched to a gene: 8. The CDR3 length is 18 residues. The CDR3 sequence: CASSGPRDRVSYNSPLHF. CDR3 DNA sequence: TGTGCCAGCAGTGGCCCCCGGGACAGGGTTTCCTATAATTCACCCCTCCACTTT.

This clone was detected only a few times. This chain links TRBV2 with TRBJ2-7, with a possible D match to TRBD2 (6 bases). The CDR3 has 13 residues. Trimming removed 6 bases at V and 4 bases at J, with 13 bases between. Looked up from germline, CDR1 is SNHLY and CDR2 is FYNNEI. The CDR3 coding sequence is TGTGCCAGCAGGAGGGTAGCGGAGTACGAGCAGTACTTC. Its protein product is CASRRVAEYEQYF.

V and J are TRBV9 and TRBJ2-2; tentative D call: TRBD1 (7 bases). The CDR3 length is 17 residues. The V end lost 0 bases, the J end lost 6 bases, and 18 bases lay between the germline ends. The germline V gene has CDR1 SGDLS and CDR2 YYNGEE. CDR3 coding DNA: TGTGCCAGCAGCGTAGTATCCGACAGGGCGGGGCCCGGGGAGCTGTTTTTT. Translating gives CASSVVSDRAGPGELFF.

V gene TRBV7-6 combines with J gene TRBJ1-5; 10 bases line up with TRBD1. Germline trimming cut 5 bases from V and 5 bases from J; bases unmatched to any gene: 9. This CDR3 region has 16 residues. Per the germline V gene, CDR1 is SGHVS and CDR2 is FNYEAQ. DNA of the CDR3: TGTGCCAGCAGCCCGCGGACAGGGGGAATCGATCAGCCCCAGCATTTT. This encodes CASSPRTGGIDQPQHF.

The chain is built from TRBV7-6 and TRBJ2-1; TRBD2 is a possible D gene (5 bases). The germline CDR1 and CDR2 sequences are SGHVS and FNYEAQ. V shed 1 base and J shed 7 bases, with 11 bases lying between them. This CDR3 is built from 14 residues. CDR3 amino acids: CASSLVGDGNEQFF. The DNA of the CDR3 is TGTGCCAGCAGCTTAGTCGGGGATGGGAATGAGCAGTTCTTC.

This clone was seen once. The chain uses TRBV27 and TRBJ2-6; 7 positions agree with TRBD1. Germline V gene lookup returns CDR1 MNHEY and CDR2 SMNVEV (reference sequence). J was trimmed by 4 bases and V by 5 bases; bases with no gene match: 5. The CDR3 has 15 residues. CDR3 sequence: CASSMTGSGANVLTF. DNA for the CDR3: TGTGCCAGCAGTATGACAGGGTCGGGGGCCAACGTCCTGACTTTC. The full variable domain, with the rest looked up from reference TRBV27 and TRBJ2-6, is EAQVTQNPRYLITVTGKKLTVTCSQNMNHEYMSWYRQDPGLGLRQIYYSMNVEVTDKGDVPEGYKVSRKEKRNFPLILESPSPNQTSLYFCASSMTGSGANVLTFGAGSRLTVL.

The chain uses TRBV7-3 and TRBJ2-1, with TRBD1 identical over 7 bases. After removal of 4 bases from V and 7 bases from J, the junction contained 4 bases not matched to a gene. The CDR3 contains 13 residues. The germline gives CDR1 SGHTA, CDR2 FQGTGA. CDR3 DNA sequence: TGTGCCAGCAGCTACGGGACAGTGAATGAGCAGTTCTTC. This encodes CASSYGTVNEQFF.

The V and J genes are TRBV7-9 and TRBJ2-7, with D perhaps matching TRBD1 (6 bases). The germline gives CDR1 SEHNR, CDR2 FQNEAQ (reference sequence). This CDR3 has 15 amino acids. Trimming stripped 4 bases from V and 0 bases from J, with 13 bases between. The CDR3 DNA reads as TGTGCCAGCAGCTCTACGACAGGCCTCTCCTACGAGCAGTACTTC. Translation: CASSSTTGLSYEQYF.

The chain uses TRBV10-3 and TRBJ1-1, with unresolved D. Per the germline V gene, CDR1 is ENHRY and CDR2 is SYGVKD. The CDR3 runs 15 residues. V shed 4 bases and J shed 1 base, with 13 bases lying between them. In DNA, the CDR3 is TGTGCCATCAGTGTGGATAACAGTGGGAACACTGAAGCTTTCTTT. Protein product: CAISVDNSGNTEAFF.

The chain joins TRBV25-1 to TRBJ2-7; 8 bases are shared with TRBD2. The CDR3 covers 15 residues. The ends lost 6 bases at V and 1 base at J; junction bases unmatched: 8. Germline V CDR1 and CDR2: MGHDK, SYGVNS. For the CDR3, the DNA is TGTGCCAGCAGCCCAGCGGGGGTTTCTTCCTACGAGCAGTACTTC. It is translated as CASSPAGVSSYEQYF.

The chain links TRBV5-6 to TRBJ2-3, with 10 nucleotides matching TRBD2. CDR1 SGHDT and CDR2 YYEEEE come from the germline V gene. The length of the CDR3 is 15 residues. With 2 bases clipped from V and 5 bases from J, the junction kept 5 bases outside the gene matches. CDR3 bases: TGTGCCAGCAGCTTTACTAGCGGGACCAAAGATACGCAGTATTTT. This gives the protein CASSFTSGTKDTQYF.

This rearrangement joins TRBV30 to TRBJ2-5, with D possibly matching TRBD2 (6 bases). The length of the CDR3 is 13 residues. Per the germline V gene, CDR1 is GTSNPN and CDR2 is SVGIG (reference sequence). V gave up 3 bases and J gave up 4 bases, with 12 bases separating them. CDR3 residues: CAWRGGLIETQYF. The DNA for the CDR3 is TGTGCCTGGAGGGGAGGACTAATAGAGACCCAGTACTTC.

V and J are TRBV13 and TRBJ2-1; 7 bases line up with TRBD1. V shed 8 bases and J 3 bases; nucleotides not matched to a gene: 7. The length of the CDR3 is 14 residues. CDR1 PRHDT and CDR2 FYEKMQ come from the germline V gene (reference sequence). The CDR3 DNA is TGTGCCAGCCTTGACAGGGATGGCTACAATGAGCAGTTCTTC. Translating gives CASLDRDGYNEQFF.

The rearrangement uses TRBV4-3 and TRBJ2-7; a weak D match, TRBD2 (5 bases). Trimming removed 4 bases from V and 0 bases from J, with 13 bases in between. CDR3 length equals 15 residues. Germline CDR1 LGHNA, CDR2 YSLEER. CDR3 in DNA: TGCGCCAGCAGCCCCCGATACGGGGACTCCTACGAGCAGTACTTC. Protein: CASSPRYGDSYEQYF.

CDR3 DNA sequence: TGTGCCAGCAGTGAGGACAGTTATGGCTACACCTTC. It encodes CASSEDSYGYTF. This chain links TRBV2 with TRBJ1-2, with a possible D match to TRBD1 (6 bases). Trimming removed 3 bases from V and 5 bases from J, with 7 bases in between. In germline, CDR1 is SNHLY, CDR2 FYNNEI. CDR3 length: 12 amino acids.

CDR3 sequence: CASSLSAYRVTEAFF. The CDR3 bases are TGTGCCAGCAGCTTATCAGCTTACAGGGTTACTGAAGCTTTCTTT. V usage is TRBV7-2 and J usage is TRBJ1-1; the D gene is possibly TRBD1 (6 bases). The CDR3 covers 15 residues. Trimming cost V 2 bases and J 5 bases, with 15 bases left between them. Germline CDR1 reads SGHTA; CDR2 reads FQGNSA.

This sequence joins TRBV5-1 and TRBJ2-7; D is possibly TRBD2 (5 bases). V lost 3 bases and J 6 bases, leaving 22 bases between the germline ends. This CDR3 contains 16 residues. Germline loops: CDR1 SGHRS, CDR2 YFSETQ. As DNA, the CDR3 is TGCGCCAGCAGCTCGGAACCGGACTCGGATCGGTGCGAGCAGTACTTC. Translating it yields CASSSEPDSDRCEQYF.

The sample holds one count of this clone. CDR3 protein: CAISESMLGALNTEAFF. CDR3 sequence (DNA): TGTGCCATCAGTGAGTCGATGCTTGGGGCCTTGAACACTGAAGCTTTCTTT. This chain uses TRBV10-3 with TRBJ1-1; D is perhaps TRBD1 (5 bases). The V end lost 0 bases, the J end lost 0 bases, and 14 bases lay between the germline ends. Germline V lookup: CDR1 ENHRY, CDR2 SYGVKD. The CDR3 totals 17 residues.

The V and J genes are TRBV27 and TRBJ1-1; the D gene is possibly TRBD1 (6 bases). V shed 8 bases and J shed 2 bases, with 12 bases lying between them. The CDR3 runs to 13 residues. The germline CDR1 and CDR2 sequences are MNHEY and SMNVEV (reference sequence). The CDR3 here is CASHLQGNTEAFF. CDR3 nucleotide sequence: TGTGCCAGCCACCTACAGGGTAACACTGAAGCTTTCTTT.

J is TRBJ1-4 and V is TRBV4-1; tentative D call: TRBD1 (6 bases). The V end lost 9 bases, the J end lost 3 bases, and 11 bases lay between the germline ends. Germline V gives CDR1 MGHRA, CDR2 YSYEKL. CDR3 length: 13 residues. CDR3 coding DNA: TGCGCCAGTAGGGCAGGGGCTAATGAAAAACTGTTTTTT. Amino acid sequence: CASRAGANEKLFF.

The chain couples TRBV19 to TRBJ2-7, with TRBD1 as a possible D gene (6 bases). The V end lost 6 bases, the J end lost 0 bases, and 24 bases lay between the germline ends. Germline V lookup: CDR1 LNHDA, CDR2 SQIVND (reference sequence). The CDR3 spans 18 residues. The CDR3 protein is CASSVRQEAPSFSYEQYF. The CDR3 nucleotides are TGTGCCAGTAGCGTCCGACAGGAAGCCCCCTCCTTCTCCTACGAGCAGTACTTC.